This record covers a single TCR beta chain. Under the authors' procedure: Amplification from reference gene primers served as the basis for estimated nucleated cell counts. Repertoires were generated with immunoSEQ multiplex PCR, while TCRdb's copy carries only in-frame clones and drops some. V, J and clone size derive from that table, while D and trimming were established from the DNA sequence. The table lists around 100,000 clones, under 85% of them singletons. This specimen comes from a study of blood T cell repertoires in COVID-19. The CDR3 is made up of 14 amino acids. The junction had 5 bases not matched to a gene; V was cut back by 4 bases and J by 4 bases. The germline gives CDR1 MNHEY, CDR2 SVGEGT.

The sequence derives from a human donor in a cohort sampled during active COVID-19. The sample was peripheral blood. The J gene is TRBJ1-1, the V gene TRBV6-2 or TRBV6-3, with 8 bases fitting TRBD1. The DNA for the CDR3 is TGTGCCAGCAGTTTCGTAACAGGGGGCACTGAAGCTTTCTTT. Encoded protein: CASSFVTGGTEAFF.